This T cell receptor beta chain was sequenced during a study of blood T cell repertoires in COVID-19. The table came from immunoSEQ multiplex PCR; TCRdb's copy has only in-frame clones and leaves some out. The repertoire holds some 120,000 clones, with roughly 80% as singletons. The V gene lost 1 base and the J gene lost 2 bases, with 7 bases spanning the gap. The CDR3 has 14 amino acids. Germline values: CDR1 LGHNA, CDR2 YNFKEQ. Sample: PBMCs or T cells enriched from blood (not recorded which). This sequence originates from a man aged 25 to 40 who had recovered from COVID-19. J is TRBJ2-3 and V is TRBV4-2; D remains unclear. As DNA, the CDR3 is TGTGCCAGCAGCCAAGGCGGAAACACAGATACGCAGTATTTT. This sequence encodes CASSQGGNTDTQYF.